This paragraph covers one T cell receptor beta chain sequence. This sample was taken from a study of patients and donors after allogeneic stem cell transplantation. TCRdb re-derived calls from the RT-PCR reads in MiXCR, one entry per CDR3 protein. Found here are 150,000 to 200,000 distinct CDR3 sequences, about 29% of them singletons; the top ten hold roughly 3.2%. V was cut by 2 bases and J by 3 bases, with 11 bases left in between. Germline assignment: CDR1 DFQATT and CDR2 SNEGSKA (reference sequence). This CDR3 contains 14 residues. Sequenced sample: blood, either unsorted or a sorted T cell fraction (not recorded which). This chain links TRBV20-1 with TRBJ1-5; tentatively, D is TRBD1 (5 bases). This clonotype was sampled from a human donor who was either an allogeneic HSCT recipient or a stem cell or donor lymphocyte infusion donor (not recorded which). It is not recorded whose cells these are; they may come from a transplant donor. CDR3 loop: CSARPGAANQPQHF. CDR3 coding DNA: TGCAGTGCTAGACCTGGGGCCGCCAATCAGCCCCAGCATTTT.